This T cell receptor (beta chain) was sequenced during a study of vaccination effects on CD4 cells after COVID-19. At the level of the study: Vaccination of participants consisted of two doses of either the BNT162b2 or mRNA-1273 vaccine.

Assay: immunoSEQ multiplex PCR; the TCRdb copy retains only in-frame clones and omits some. The data contain approximately 76,000 clones, 78% of them singletons. The study, taken as a whole, reports: Late post-vaccination samples showed marked contraction of infection- and vaccine-induced clones.

In the case of this clone: Its antigen remains unknown.

Trimming stripped 2 bases from V and 11 bases from J, with 14 bases between. CDR3 length: 13 amino acids. Germline V gene sequence: CDR1 SNHLY, CDR2 FYNNEI. Viral peptide pools were used in the ViraFEST assay to expand antigen-specific CD4+ T cells, and sequencing came afterward. Subsequent to roughly 10 days of culture, CD4+ T cells were isolated. Neither prior SARS-CoV-2 infection nor positive nucleocapsid antibodies were present in the vaccine recipients. The chain employs TRBV2 and TRBJ2-3; D not resolved. The receptor was isolated from a human donor who received a COVID-19 vaccine. This specimen was CD4+ T cells from PBMCs cultured with SARS-CoV-2 spike peptides, taken before COVID-19 vaccination. DNA for the CDR3: TGTGCCAGCAGTGAACCACTGTACCCAATGCAGTATTTT. Translating gives CASSEPLYPMQYF.